This T cell receptor beta chain derives from a study of T-cell memory formation after mild COVID-19. In the study overall: For the most part, TCR clusters were specific to one donor.

CDR1 SNHLY and CDR2 FYNNEI come from the germline V gene. The V end lost 5 bases, the J end lost 6 bases, and 2 bases lay between the germline ends. There are 10 residues in the CDR3. TCRdb re-derived calls from the 5' RACE reads in MiXCR, one entry per CDR3 protein. The sample gives roughly 220,000 distinct CDR3 sequences, about 9.2% of which show up once; 3.5% is in the top ten. Whole-study findings and limits: Clones shrinking from day 15 to 85 showed even CD4/CD8 mixes; later expanders tilted CD4+. Researchers found some responding clones in pre-infection memory, a sign that cross-reactive memory joined.

Regarding this clonotype: Its antigen is not known.

V gene TRBV2 combines with J gene TRBJ2-1, with no clear D. Specimen: PBMCs or a T cell subset sorted from them (not recorded which). The origin of this receptor is a man aged 18 to 29 who had mild COVID-19 (a few samples of this study predate the infection). Cell type and time point are not known. The CDR3 sequence: CASSPNEQFF. CDR3 DNA: TGTGCCAGCAGTCCCAATGAGCAGTTCTTC. The whole variable domain, remainder taken from reference TRBV2 and TRBJ2-1, is EPEVTQTPSHQVTQMGQEVILRCVPISNHLYFYWYRQILGQKVEFLVSFYNNEISEKSEIFDDQFSVERPDGSNFTLKIRSTKLEDSAMYFCASSPNEQFFGPGTRLTVL.